This TCR beta chain came from a study of CD8 T cells in Susac syndrome. Study-level points and caveats: An acknowledgment was made by the study that its TCR sequencing and HLA analysis involved relatively few individuals.

Random hexamers primed reverse transcription of roughly 0.45 to 1 ug RNA. The TCR beta CDR3 was amplified by immunoSEQ multiplex PCR across 54 Vbeta, 13 Jbeta. TCRdb re-analysed the immunoSEQ multiplex PCR reads in MiXCR, keeping a single row per CDR3 protein. The sample contains over 130,000 distinct CDR3 sequences, roughly 94% of which appear only once. Germline loops: CDR1 DFQATT, CDR2 SNEGSKA (reference sequence). The CDR3 length is 11 residues. With 2 bases removed from V and 5 bases from J, the gap between germline ends came to 6 bases. On this clonotype itself: Antigen: not known.

The gene calls are TRBV20-1 and TRBJ2-5; no reliable D call. The source material was CD4+ T cells from PBMCs. This clonotype was sampled from a human donor with Susac syndrome. Here the CDR3 reads CSARISETQYF. DNA of the CDR3: TGCAGTGCTAGAATAAGTGAGACCCAGTACTTC.